This entry concerns a single T cell receptor beta chain. Its antigen is as yet unknown. CDR1 and CDR2 from the germline V gene are SGHTA and FQGNSA. The V end was cut by 8 bases, the J end by 4 bases, with 14 bases between. The CDR3 length is 13 residues. TCRdb re-analysed the 5' RACE reads in MiXCR, keeping a single row per CDR3 protein. The data contain fewer than 450,000 distinct CDR3 sequences, roughly 24% of them singletons. This specimen comes from a study of T-cell memory formation after mild COVID-19. Study-wide results and limits: Second-wave clones that peaked on day 37 lacked confirmed SARS-CoV-2 specificity.

V and J are TRBV7-2 and TRBJ1-1, with D possibly matching TRBD1 (5 bases). This TCR was recovered from an adult woman who had mild COVID-19 (a few samples of this study predate the infection). Cell type and time point are not known. The sequenced sample was PBMCs or a T cell subset sorted from them (not recorded which). The CDR3 protein is CASSWTRSTEAFF. The CDR3, as DNA: TGTGCCAGCTCTTGGACAAGGAGCACTGAAGCTTTCTTT.